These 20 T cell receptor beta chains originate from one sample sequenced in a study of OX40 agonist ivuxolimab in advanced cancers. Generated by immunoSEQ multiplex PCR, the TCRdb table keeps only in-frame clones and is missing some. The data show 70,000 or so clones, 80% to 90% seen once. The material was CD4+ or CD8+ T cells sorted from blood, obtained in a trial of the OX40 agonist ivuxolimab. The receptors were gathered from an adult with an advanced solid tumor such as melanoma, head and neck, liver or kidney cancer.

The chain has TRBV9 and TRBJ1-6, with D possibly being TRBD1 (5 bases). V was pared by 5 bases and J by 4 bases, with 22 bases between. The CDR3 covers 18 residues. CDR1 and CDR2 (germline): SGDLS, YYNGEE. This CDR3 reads CASRVRRQKLPYNSPLHF. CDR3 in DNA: TGTGCCAGCAGGGTTCGTAGACAGAAACTCCCTTATAATTCACCCCTCCACTTT. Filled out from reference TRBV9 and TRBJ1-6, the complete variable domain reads DSGVTQTPKHLITATGQRVTLRCSPRSGDLSVYWYQQSLDQGLQFLIQYYNGEERAKGNILERFSAQQFPDLHSELNLSSLELGDSALYFCASRVRRQKLPYNSPLHFGNGTRLTVT.

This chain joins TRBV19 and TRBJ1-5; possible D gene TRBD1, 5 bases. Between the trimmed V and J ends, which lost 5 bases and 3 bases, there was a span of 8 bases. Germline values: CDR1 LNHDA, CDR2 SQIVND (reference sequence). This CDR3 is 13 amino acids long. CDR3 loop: CASSRDSNQPQHF. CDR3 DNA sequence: TGTGCCAGTAGTCGGGACTCCAATCAGCCCCAGCATTTT. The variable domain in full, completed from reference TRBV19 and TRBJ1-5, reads DGGITQSPKYLFRKEGQNVTLSCEQNLNHDAMYWYRQDPGQGLRLIYYSQIVNDFQKGDIAEGYSVSREKKESFPLTVTSAQKNPTAFYLCASSRDSNQPQHFGDGTRLSIL.

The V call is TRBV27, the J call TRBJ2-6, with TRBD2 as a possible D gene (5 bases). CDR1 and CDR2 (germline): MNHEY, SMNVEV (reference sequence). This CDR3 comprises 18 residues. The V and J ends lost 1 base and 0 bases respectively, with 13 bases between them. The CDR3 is CASSLYRGRSSGANVLTF. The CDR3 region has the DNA TGTGCCAGCAGTTTATATCGGGGAAGGAGCTCTGGGGCCAACGTCCTGACTTTC.

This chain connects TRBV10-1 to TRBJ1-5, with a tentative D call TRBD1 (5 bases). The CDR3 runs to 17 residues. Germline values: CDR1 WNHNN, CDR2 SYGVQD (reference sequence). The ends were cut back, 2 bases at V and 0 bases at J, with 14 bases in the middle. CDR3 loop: CASSEDRRGVSNQPQHF. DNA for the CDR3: TGCGCCAGCAGTGAGGACCGGAGGGGAGTTAGCAATCAGCCCCAGCATTTT.

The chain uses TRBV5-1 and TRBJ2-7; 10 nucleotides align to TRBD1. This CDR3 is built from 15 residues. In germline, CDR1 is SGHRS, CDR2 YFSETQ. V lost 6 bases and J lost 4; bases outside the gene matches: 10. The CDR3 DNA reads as TGCGCCAGCAAACTCGGGACAGGGGACCTGTACGAGCAGTACTTC. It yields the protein CASKLGTGDLYEQYF.

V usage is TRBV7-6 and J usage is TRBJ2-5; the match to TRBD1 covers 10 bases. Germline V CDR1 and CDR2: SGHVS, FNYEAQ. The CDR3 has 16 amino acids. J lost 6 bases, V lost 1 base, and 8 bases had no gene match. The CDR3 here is CASSLVYGDRGKTQYF. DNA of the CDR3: TGTGCCAGCAGCTTAGTATATGGGGACAGGGGAAAGACCCAGTACTTC. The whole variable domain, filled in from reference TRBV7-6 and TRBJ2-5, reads GAGVSQSPRYKVTKRGQDVALRCDPISGHVSLYWYRQALGQGPEFLTYFNYEAQQDKSGLPNDRFSAERPEGSISTLTIQRTEQRDSAMYRCASSLVYGDRGKTQYFGPGTRLLVL.

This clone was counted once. As DNA, the CDR3 is TGCGCCAGCAGTCCCCAGGCCTACGAGCAGTACTTC. Protein product: CASSPQAYEQYF. The rearrangement joins TRBV10-2 to TRBJ2-7; the D is unclear. The germline V gene encodes CDR1 WSHSY and CDR2 SAAADI. V dropped 5 bases and J dropped 2 bases, with 7 bases sitting between them. The CDR3 spans 12 residues.

DNA for the CDR3: TGTGCCAGCAGCTTAGTTGCGTCAGATTCGGCACCCCTCCACTTT. It is translated as CASSLVASDSAPLHF. V gene TRBV7-9 combines with J gene TRBJ1-6, with D unresolved. V was trimmed by 1 base and J by 11 bases, leaving 15 bases between them. This CDR3 contains 15 residues. Germline loops: CDR1 SEHNR, CDR2 FQNEAQ (reference sequence).

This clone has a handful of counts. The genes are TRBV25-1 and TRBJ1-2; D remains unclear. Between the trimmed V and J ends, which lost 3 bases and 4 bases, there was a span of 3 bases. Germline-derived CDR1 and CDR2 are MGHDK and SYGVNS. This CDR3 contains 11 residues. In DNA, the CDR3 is TGTGCCAGCAGTGATGTCTATGGCTACACCTTC. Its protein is CASSDVYGYTF.

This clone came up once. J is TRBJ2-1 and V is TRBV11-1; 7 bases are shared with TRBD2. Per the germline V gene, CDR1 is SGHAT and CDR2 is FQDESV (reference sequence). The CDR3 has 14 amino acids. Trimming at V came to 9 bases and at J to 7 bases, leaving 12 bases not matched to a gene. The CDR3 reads CASCVGTNQNEQFF. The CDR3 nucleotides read TGTGCCAGTTGCGTGGGGACTAACCAAAATGAGCAGTTCTTC.

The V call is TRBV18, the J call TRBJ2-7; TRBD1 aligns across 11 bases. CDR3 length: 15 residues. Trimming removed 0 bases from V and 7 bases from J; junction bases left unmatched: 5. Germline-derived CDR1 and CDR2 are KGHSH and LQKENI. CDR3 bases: TGTGCCAGCTCACCACCGACGGGACAGGGGGTGGAGCAGTACTTC. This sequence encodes CASSPPTGQGVEQYF.

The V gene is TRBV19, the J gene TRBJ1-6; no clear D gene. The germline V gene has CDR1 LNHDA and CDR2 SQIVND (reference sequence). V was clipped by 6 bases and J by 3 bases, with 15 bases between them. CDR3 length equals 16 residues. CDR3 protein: CASRRAPGLYNSPLHF. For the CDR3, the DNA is TGTGCCAGTAGAAGGGCCCCGGGCCTCTATAATTCACCCCTCCACTTT.

For the CDR3, the DNA is TGTGCCAGCAAGGGGGCAGGGGGTATCGACGAGCAGTACTTC. Amino acid sequence: CASKGAGGIDEQYF. The V call is TRBV6-1, the J call TRBJ2-7; TRBD1 matches at 7 bases. The V segment lost 7 bases and the J segment 5 bases; nucleotides outside the gene matches: 11. Germline V gene lookup returns CDR1 MNHNS and CDR2 SASEGT. The length of the CDR3 is 14 residues.

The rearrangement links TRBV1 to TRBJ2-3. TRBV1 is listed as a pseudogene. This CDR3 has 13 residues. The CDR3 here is CTSSQDRPDTQYF. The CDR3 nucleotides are TGCACCAGCAGCCAAGATCGACCGGATACGCAGTATTTT.

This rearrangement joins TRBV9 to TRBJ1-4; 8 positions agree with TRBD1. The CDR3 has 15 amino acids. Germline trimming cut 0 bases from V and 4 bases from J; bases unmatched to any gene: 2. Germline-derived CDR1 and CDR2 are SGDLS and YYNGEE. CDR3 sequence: CASSVGTGINEKLFF. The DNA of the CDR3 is TGTGCCAGCAGCGTAGGGACAGGGATTAATGAAAAACTGTTTTTT.

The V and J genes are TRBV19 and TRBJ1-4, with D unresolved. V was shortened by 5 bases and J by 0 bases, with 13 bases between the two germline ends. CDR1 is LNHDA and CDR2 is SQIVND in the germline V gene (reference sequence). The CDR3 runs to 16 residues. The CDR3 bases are TGTGCCAGTAGTGCCACCAGGAGACCAACTAATGAAAAACTGTTTTTT. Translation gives CASSATRRPTNEKLFF.

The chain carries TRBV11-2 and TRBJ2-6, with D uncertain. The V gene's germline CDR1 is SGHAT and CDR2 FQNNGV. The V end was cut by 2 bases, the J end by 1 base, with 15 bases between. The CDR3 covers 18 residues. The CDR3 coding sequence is TGTGCCAGCAGCTTATTTCGGCTCCGGGCTTCTGGGGCCAACGTCCTGACTTTC. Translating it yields CASSLFRLRASGANVLTF.

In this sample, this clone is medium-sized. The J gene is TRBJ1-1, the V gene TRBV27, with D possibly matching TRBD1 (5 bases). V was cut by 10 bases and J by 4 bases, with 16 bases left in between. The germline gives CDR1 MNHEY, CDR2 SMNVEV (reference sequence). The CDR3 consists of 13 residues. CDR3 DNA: TGTGCCACTAATATCCAGGGTGGCACTGAAGCTTTCTTT. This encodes CATNIQGGTEAFF.

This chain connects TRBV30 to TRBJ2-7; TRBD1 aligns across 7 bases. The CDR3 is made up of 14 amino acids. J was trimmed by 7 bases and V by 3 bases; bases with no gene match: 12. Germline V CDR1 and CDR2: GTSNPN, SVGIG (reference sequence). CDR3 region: CAWRVIGGGPEQYF. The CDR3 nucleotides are TGTGCCTGGAGGGTAATAGGGGGCGGTCCGGAGCAGTACTTC.

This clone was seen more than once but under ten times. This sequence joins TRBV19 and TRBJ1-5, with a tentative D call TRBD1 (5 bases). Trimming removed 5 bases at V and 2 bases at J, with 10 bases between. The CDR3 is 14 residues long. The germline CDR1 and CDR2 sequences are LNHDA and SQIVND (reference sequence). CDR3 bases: TGTGCCAGTAGTGGGGCAGGAGGCAATCAGCCCCAGCATTTT. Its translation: CASSGAGGNQPQHF.